Following are 6 T cell receptor beta chains from one sample sequenced in a study of blood T cell repertoires in COVID-19. This table comes from immunoSEQ multiplex PCR, and its TCRdb copy is limited to in-frame clones, with some not included. The sample contains 90,000 to 120,000 clones, around 83% of which appear only once. Sequencing was done on a sample of peripheral blood. The receptor source for this set is a woman between 65 and 79 years old with acute or convalescent COVID-19.

This clone has a handful of counts. The chain links TRBV3-1 (or the pseudogene TRBV3-2) to TRBJ2-3; D may be TRBD1 (7 bases). Trimming removed 5 bases from V and 0 bases from J, with 18 bases in between. The CDR3 length is 17 residues. The germline CDR1 and CDR2 sequences are LGHDT and YNNKEL (reference sequence). This CDR3 is CASSVAGGLSSTDTQYF. In DNA form, the CDR3 reads TGTGCCAGCAGCGTGGCAGGGGGGCTATCTAGCACAGATACGCAGTATTTT.

This chain uses TRBV27 with TRBJ1-1; 8 bases line up with TRBD1. V gave up 6 bases and J gave up 5 bases; unmatched junction bases: 11. Germline CDR1 and CDR2: MNHEY and SMNVEV (reference sequence). CDR3 length: 15 amino acids. CDR3 sequence: CASRYSTGGRTEAFF. CDR3 in DNA: TGTGCCAGCAGATATTCAACAGGGGGAAGGACTGAAGCTTTCTTT.

This chain links TRBV6-5 with TRBJ2-2; 9 bases map to TRBD1. The CDR3 sequence is 14 residues long. V lost 5 bases to trimming and J lost 6 bases; unmatched junction nucleotides: 4. CDR1 is MNHEY, CDR2 SVGAGI, per germline. The CDR3 protein is CASSRYRGPGELFF. In DNA form, the CDR3 reads TGTGCCAGCAGTCGTTACAGGGGGCCCGGGGAGCTGTTTTTT.

The sample holds one count of this clone. The V and J genes are TRBV19 and TRBJ2-7; 10 bases are a match to TRBD2. Unmatched junction bases numbered 5, after V lost 3 bases and J lost 3 bases. Germline-derived CDR1 and CDR2 are LNHDA and SQIVND (reference sequence). The CDR3 covers 15 residues. CDR3 DNA: TGTGCCAGTAGTATCCAAGCGGGAGGGATCTACGAGCAGTACTTC. Amino acids: CASSIQAGGIYEQYF.

The chain carries TRBV28 and TRBJ1-5; a weak D match, TRBD1 (5 bases). Germline V gene lookup returns CDR1 MDHEN and CDR2 SYDVKM. The CDR3 loop spans 16 amino acids. V gave up 7 bases and J gave up 0 bases, with 16 bases separating them. CDR3 coding DNA: TGTGCCAGCACCCCTGGGGGGGTATATAGCAATCAGCCCCAGCATTTT. This translates into CASTPGGVYSNQPQHF.

CDR3 region: CASSAIRGSGVNTEAFF. CDR3 sequence (DNA): TGTGCCAGCAGCGCGATCAGGGGCTCCGGGGTCAACACTGAAGCTTTCTTT. The chain has TRBV9 and TRBJ1-1; D might be TRBD1 (6 bases). The V gene's germline CDR1 is SGDLS and CDR2 YYNGEE. V was trimmed by 3 bases and J by 2 bases, leaving 20 bases between them. The CDR3 extends over 17 amino acids.